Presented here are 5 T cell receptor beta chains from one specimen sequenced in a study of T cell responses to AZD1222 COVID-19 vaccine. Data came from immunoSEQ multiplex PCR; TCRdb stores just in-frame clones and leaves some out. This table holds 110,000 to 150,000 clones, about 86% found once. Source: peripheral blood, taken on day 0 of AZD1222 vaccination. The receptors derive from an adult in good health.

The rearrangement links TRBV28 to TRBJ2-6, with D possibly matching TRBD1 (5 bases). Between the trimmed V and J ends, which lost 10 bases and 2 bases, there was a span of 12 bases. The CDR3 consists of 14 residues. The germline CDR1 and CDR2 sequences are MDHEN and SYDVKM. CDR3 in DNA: TGTGCCACAGATGGGGCTCCTGGGGCCAACGTCCTGACTTTC. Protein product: CATDGAPGANVLTF.

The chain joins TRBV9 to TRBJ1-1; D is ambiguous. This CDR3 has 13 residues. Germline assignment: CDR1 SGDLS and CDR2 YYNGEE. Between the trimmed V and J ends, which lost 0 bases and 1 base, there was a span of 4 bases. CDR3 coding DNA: TGTGCCAGCAGCGTAGCCCCGAACACTGAAGCTTTCTTT. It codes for CASSVAPNTEAFF.

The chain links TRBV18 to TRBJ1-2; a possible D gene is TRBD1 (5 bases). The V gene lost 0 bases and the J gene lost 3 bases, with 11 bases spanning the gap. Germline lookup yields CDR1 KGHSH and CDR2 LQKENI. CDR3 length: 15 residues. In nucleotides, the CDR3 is TGTGCCAGCTCACCACCCGGCGGACAATACTATGGCTACACCTTC. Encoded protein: CASSPPGGQYYGYTF.

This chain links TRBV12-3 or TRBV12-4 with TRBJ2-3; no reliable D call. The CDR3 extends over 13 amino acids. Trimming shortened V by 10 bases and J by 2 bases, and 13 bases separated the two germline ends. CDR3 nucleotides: TGTGCCACCACTCGGGCCCTCACAGATACGCAGTATTTT. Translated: CATTRALTDTQYF.

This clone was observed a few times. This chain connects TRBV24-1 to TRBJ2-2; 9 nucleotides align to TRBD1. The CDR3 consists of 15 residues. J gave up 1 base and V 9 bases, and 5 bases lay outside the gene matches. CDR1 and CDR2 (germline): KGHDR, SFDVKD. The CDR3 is CATQPGQGNTGELFF. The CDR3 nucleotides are TGTGCCACCCAGCCGGGACAGGGGAACACCGGGGAGCTGTTTTTT.